The 31 T cell receptor beta chains given below trace back to one sample, sequenced in a study of human T cells and chemical hapten exposure. As for time point: patch test 1, 2 weeks after DPC sensitization. Treatment here: therapeutic diphenylcyclopropenone sensitization with weekly scalp DPC. TCRdb recomputed calls from the RACE reads with MiXCR, one row per CDR3 protein. The sample records 150,000 to 200,000 distinct CDR3 sequences, approximately 14% being singletons. The material was whole blood, obtained in connection with sensitization to the hapten diphenylcyclopropenone (DPC). These receptors came from a woman in her thirties with alopecia areata. Some clones in this sample may be carry-over from other donors' samples.

Many counts were recorded for this clonotype. This chain uses TRBV7-9 with TRBJ2-2; TRBD1 matches 10 bases. In germline, CDR1 is SEHNR, CDR2 FQNEAQ (reference sequence). This CDR3 comprises 16 residues. V was clipped by 4 bases and J by 3 bases; unmatched bases: 5. The CDR3, as DNA: TGTGCCAGCAGCTCCCCCGGGACAGGGGACACCGGGGAGCTGTTTTTT. Its translation: CASSSPGTGDTGELFF. Based on the CDR3 plus reference TRBV7-9 and TRBJ2-2, the full variable domain is DTGVSQNPRHKITKRGQNVTFRCDPISEHNRLYWYRQTLGQGPEFLTYFQNEAQLEKSRLLSDRFSAERPKGSFSTLEIQRTEQGDSAMYLCASSSPGTGDTGELFFGEGSRLTVL.

The V gene is TRBV2, the J gene TRBJ1-1; no firm D call. The CDR3 is 14 amino acids. Germline V gene sequence: CDR1 SNHLY, CDR2 FYNNEI. The V and J ends lost 6 bases and 0 bases respectively, with 11 bases between them. The CDR3 region has the DNA TGTGCCAGCAGCCCTAGTAATGTGAACACTGAAGCTTTCTTT. Amino acid sequence: CASSPSNVNTEAFF. Full variable domain (remainder filled in from reference TRBV2 and TRBJ1-1): EPEVTQTPSHQVTQMGQEVILRCVPISNHLYFYWYRQILGQKVEFLVSFYNNEISEKSEIFDDQFSVERPDGSNFTLKIRSTKLEDSAMYFCASSPSNVNTEAFFGQGTRLTVV.

The CDR3: CASSLPAGQGTLDGLAGVYNEQFF. CDR3 bases: TGCGCCAGCAGCCTCCCTGCGGGACAGGGCACTCTCGACGGACTAGCGGGGGTCTACAATGAGCAGTTCTTC. This chain uses TRBV5-1 with TRBJ2-1; 13 nucleotides align to TRBD2. Losses at the gene ends were 4 bases for V and 3 bases for J; bases not matched to a gene: 28. Germline lookup yields CDR1 SGHRS and CDR2 YFSETQ. This CDR3 is built from 24 residues. Full variable domain (rest looked up from reference TRBV5-1 and TRBJ2-1): KAGVTQTPRYLIKTRGQQVTLSCSPISGHRSVSWYQQTPGQGLQFLFEYFSETQRNKGNFPGRFSGRQFSNSRSEMNVSTLELGDSALYLCASSLPAGQGTLDGLAGVYNEQFFGPGTRLTVL.

This clonotype was counted only a few times. The chain recombines TRBV24-1 with TRBJ2-6; D remains ambiguous. Trimming took off 4 bases at V and 2 bases at J, with 2 bases between the two ends. This CDR3 region has 13 residues. CDR1 is KGHDR and CDR2 is SFDVKD in the germline V gene. DNA for the CDR3: TGTGCCACCAGTGAACCTGGGGCCAACGTCCTGACTTTC. Amino acids: CATSEPGANVLTF.

This clonotype was detected ten times or more. The CDR3 here is CASSTQDPSLSAFF. DNA for the CDR3: TGTGCCAGCAGCACCCAGGACCCCTCCTTATCGGCTTTCTTT. This sequence joins TRBV28 and TRBJ1-1; no clear D. CDR1 and CDR2 from the germline V gene are MDHEN and SYDVKM. The CDR3 runs 14 residues. V was trimmed by 6 bases and J by 11 bases, leaving 22 bases between them.

The chain has TRBV5-1 and TRBJ2-3; TRBD1 is a possible D gene (5 bases). V gave up 3 bases and J gave up 5 bases, with 13 bases separating them. The germline V gene has CDR1 SGHRS and CDR2 YFSETQ. There are 14 residues in the CDR3. CDR3 DNA sequence: TGCGCCAGCAGCTGGGGCCTAGGGGAAGATACGCAGTATTTT. This translates into CASSWGLGEDTQYF.

This clonotype was counted between two and nine times. The chain carries TRBV27 and TRBJ2-7, with D possibly TRBD1 on 6 matching bases. V shed 7 bases and J shed 0 bases, with 22 bases lying between them. Per the germline V gene, CDR1 is MNHEY and CDR2 is SMNVEV (reference sequence). The CDR3 contains 17 residues. Here the CDR3 DNA reads TGTGCCAGCAAGTCAAAGCAACGGACAGTTAGCTCCTACGAGCAGTACTTC. Amino acid sequence: CASKSKQRTVSSYEQYF.

This clonotype has only a few counts. The chain couples TRBV7-6 to TRBJ1-6, with D possibly matching TRBD1 (6 bases). This CDR3 is 17 amino acids long. The germline V gene encodes CDR1 SGHVS and CDR2 FNYEAQ. V lost 1 base, J lost 7 bases, and 17 bases lay in between. CDR3 sequence: CASSLGVRGPSNSPLHF. For the CDR3, the DNA is TGTGCCAGCAGCTTAGGGGTACGGGGGCCCTCGAATTCACCCCTCCACTTT.

This clonotype showed up many times. The V gene is TRBV18, the J gene TRBJ2-3; TRBD2 aligns across 7 bases. Germline trimming cut 2 bases from V and 2 bases from J; bases unmatched to any gene: 4. The germline gives CDR1 KGHSH, CDR2 LQKENI. CDR3 length equals 15 residues. This CDR3 is CASSPALADTDTQYF. The CDR3 bases are TGTGCCAGCTCACCAGCGCTAGCGGACACAGATACGCAGTATTTT.

This chain links TRBV7-2 with TRBJ2-3; TRBD1 aligns across 7 bases. The CDR3 consists of 14 residues. Unmatched junction bases numbered 8, after V lost 4 bases and J lost 7 bases. Per the germline V gene, CDR1 is SGHTA and CDR2 is FQGNSA. Here the CDR3 DNA reads TGTGCCAGCAGCTCGGGACAGAAATATTATACGCAGTATTTT. Translated: CASSSGQKYYTQYF.

The rearrangement uses TRBV14 and TRBJ1-1; 7 bases align to TRBD1. CDR1 and CDR2 (germline): SGHDN, FVKESK. CDR3 size: 15 residues. Trimming took 2 bases from V and 1 from J; bases not matched to a gene: 4. CDR3 in DNA: TGTGCCAGCAGCCAAAGGACAGGCGGGAACACTGAAGCTTTCTTT. Translation: CASSQRTGGNTEAFF.

The sample holds many counts of this clonotype. The gene calls are TRBV29-1 and TRBJ1-4; D is uncertain. The CDR3 length is 12 residues. The V gene's germline CDR1 is SQVTM and CDR2 ANQGSEA. The germline V and J ends were trimmed by 7 bases and 8 bases, with 14 bases remaining between them. Here the CDR3 reads CSAVGGGEKLFF. DNA of the CDR3: TGCAGCGCGGTGGGAGGAGGGGAAAAACTGTTTTTT.

The chain recombines TRBV5-1 with TRBJ1-1, with D perhaps TRBD1 (5 bases). Between the trimmed V and J ends, which lost 4 bases and 8 bases, there was a span of 12 bases. CDR1 SGHRS and CDR2 YFSETQ come from the germline V gene. The CDR3 is 12 amino acids. The CDR3 nucleotides are TGCGCCAGCAGCCGGGACGGAAAAGAAGCTTTCTTT. Translated, it gives CASSRDGKEAFF. The whole variable domain, filled in from reference TRBV5-1 and TRBJ1-1, reads KAGVTQTPRYLIKTRGQQVTLSCSPISGHRSVSWYQQTPGQGLQFLFEYFSETQRNKGNFPGRFSGRQFSNSRSEMNVSTLELGDSALYLCASSRDGKEAFFGQGTRLTVV.

The genes are TRBV29-1 and TRBJ2-1; tentatively, D is TRBD1 or TRBD2 (6 bases each). Germline V gene data show CDR1 as SQVTM and CDR2 as ANQGSEA. V lost 8 bases and J 3 bases, leaving 14 bases between the germline ends. This CDR3 has 13 residues. This CDR3 reads CSFGGGLYNEQFF. The CDR3 DNA reads as TGCAGCTTCGGAGGGGGGCTCTACAATGAGCAGTTCTTC.

J is TRBJ2-7 and V is TRBV4-3; 10 nucleotides line up with TRBD1. The CDR3 loop spans 16 amino acids. The V and J ends lost 0 bases and 7 bases, in that order; junction bases with no gene match: 9. Germline V CDR1 and CDR2: LGHNA, YSLEER. CDR3 in DNA: TGCGCCAGCAGCCAAGATCCCTCGACAGGGGGCAGGGAGCAGTACTTC. It translates to CASSQDPSTGGREQYF.

V and J are TRBV6-5 and TRBJ2-1, with TRBD2 as a possible D gene (6 bases). CDR3 length: 16 amino acids. Germline lookup yields CDR1 MNHEY and CDR2 SVGAGI. Trimming stripped 5 bases from V and 3 bases from J, with 17 bases between. The CDR3 DNA reads TGTGCCAGCAGTGGATCCGGGACTTCCCTCTACAATGAGCAGTTCTTC. Protein product: CASSGSGTSLYNEQFF.

This clonotype was detected ten times or more. The chain couples TRBV29-1 to TRBJ1-2; possibly TRBD1 for D (5 bases). Germline V CDR1 and CDR2: SQVTM, ANQGSEA. V was pared by 5 bases and J by 0 bases, with 10 bases between. The CDR3 is 13 amino acids. The CDR3 nucleotides are TGCAGCGTTTCGGGGGAGACTAACTATGGCTACACCTTC. Translated, it gives CSVSGETNYGYTF.

At least ten counts were recorded for this clonotype. The V and J genes are TRBV30 and TRBJ1-1, with TRBD1 matching over 12 bases. J lost 7 bases, V lost 8 bases, and 5 bases had no gene match. CDR3 size: 12 residues. Germline V gene sequence: CDR1 GTSNPN, CDR2 SVGIG (reference sequence). The CDR3 here is CAGTGGGSEAFF. In DNA, the CDR3 is TGTGCCGGGACAGGGGGCGGGAGTGAAGCTTTCTTT. Drawing the rest from reference TRBV30 and TRBJ1-1, the complete variable domain is SQTIHQWPATLVQPVGSPLSLECTVEGTSNPNLYWYRQAAGRGLQLLFYSVGIGQISSEVPQNLSASRPQDRQFILSSKKLLLSDSGFYLCAGTGGGSEAFFGQGTRLTVV.

This clonotype showed up many times. The chain links TRBV3-1 to TRBJ2-1; D gene unclear. The V and J ends lost 0 bases and 13 bases respectively, with 13 bases between them. The CDR3 sequence is 13 residues long. CDR1 and CDR2 from the germline V gene are LGHDT and YNNKEL (reference sequence). In nucleotides, the CDR3 is TGTGCCAGCAGCCAAGATAGAAATGAGGAACAGTTCTTC. Protein sequence: CASSQDRNEEQFF.

In its sample, this clonotype was seen many times. The V call is TRBV20-1, the J call TRBJ2-2, with TRBD2 matching 13 bases. Germline trimming cut 0 bases from V and 4 bases from J; bases unmatched to any gene: 14. Germline V lookup: CDR1 DFQATT, CDR2 SNEGSKA (reference sequence). The CDR3 loop spans 20 amino acids. The CDR3, as DNA: TGCAGTGCTAGAGATTTAACTAGCGGGGGGGCCAATTCGGGCACCGGGGAGCTGTTTTTT. Translating it yields CSARDLTSGGANSGTGELFF.

This rearrangement joins TRBV4-2 to TRBJ2-3; 8 bases agree with TRBD2. V was clipped by 4 bases and J by 0 bases; unmatched bases: 18. CDR1 is LGHNA, CDR2 YNFKEQ, per germline. CDR3 length: 20 amino acids. CDR3 residues: CASSPNVLAGGYTSTDTQYF. In nucleotides, the CDR3 is TGTGCCAGCAGCCCTAACGTTCTCGCGGGAGGCTATACTAGCACAGATACGCAGTATTTT.

Only a few counts were recorded for this clonotype. The chain joins TRBV4-2 to TRBJ2-1, with a possible D match to TRBD2 (6 bases). This CDR3 has 14 residues. In germline, CDR1 is LGHNA, CDR2 YNFKEQ. The V end was cut by 1 base, the J end by 9 bases, with 13 bases between. The CDR3 region is CASSQVSYSGEQFF. CDR3 sequence (DNA): TGTGCCAGCAGCCAAGTCAGCTATAGCGGTGAGCAGTTCTTC.

This chain uses TRBV12-3 or TRBV12-4 with TRBJ2-1, with D possibly called TRBD1 or TRBD2 (5 bases each). The CDR3 has 13 residues. The ends were cut back, 6 bases at V and 11 bases at J, with 17 bases in the middle. CDR3 DNA sequence: TGTGCCAGCAGCCAAGCCCGGGACGGGAAGCAGTTCTTC. Amino acid sequence: CASSQARDGKQFF.

This clonotype showed up just a few times. This chain joins TRBV3-1 and TRBJ1-1, with D maybe TRBD1 (5 bases). The CDR3 contains 11 residues. Germline values: CDR1 LGHDT, CDR2 YNNKEL (reference sequence). The V end was cut by 7 bases, the J end by 6 bases, with 9 bases between. The CDR3 region has the DNA TGTGCCAGCACCTCAGGGTCTGAAGCTTTCTTT. Protein: CASTSGSEAFF.

This clonotype was seen a few times. The chain combines TRBV7-9 with TRBJ1-1; D uncertain. V was clipped by 1 base and J by 3 bases, with 12 bases between them. Germline CDR1 reads SEHNR; CDR2 reads FQNEAQ (reference sequence). The CDR3 runs to 15 residues. CDR3 in amino acids: CASSLGGRRDTEAFF. The CDR3 region has the DNA TGTGCCAGCAGCTTAGGCGGGAGGCGGGACACTGAAGCTTTCTTT.

This clonotype has at least ten counts. The J gene is TRBJ2-3, the V gene TRBV12-3 or TRBV12-4; possibly TRBD1 for D (5 bases). The length of the CDR3 is 14 residues. With 3 bases removed from V and 2 bases from J, the gap between germline ends came to 9 bases. The CDR3: CASSFTGTTDTQYF. CDR3 DNA: TGTGCCAGCAGTTTCACAGGTACCACAGATACGCAGTATTTT.

A few counts support this clonotype. The chain uses TRBV14 and TRBJ2-7; D perhaps matches TRBD1 (5 bases). Germline V gene data show CDR1 as SGHDN and CDR2 as FVKESK. The V end was cut by 0 bases, the J end by 4 bases, with 7 bases between. The CDR3 totals 13 residues. CDR3 nucleotides: TGTGCCAGCAGCCAAGATCAGGGATACGAGCAGTACTTC. Translating it yields CASSQDQGYEQYF.

The chain uses TRBV11-2 and TRBJ2-7; D is unresolved. From germline, CDR1 is SGHAT and CDR2 FQNNGV. V shed 10 bases and J shed 4 bases, with 17 bases lying between them. The CDR3 length is 13 residues. The CDR3 region is CATSTGRLYEQYF. The CDR3 DNA reads as TGTGCCACCTCTACGGGCCGTTTATACGAGCAGTACTTC.

In this sample, this clonotype turned up many times. This chain joins TRBV9 and TRBJ2-7; TRBD2 agrees at 10 bases. V lost 0 bases, J lost 5 bases, and 5 bases stayed unmatched. Germline V gene sequence: CDR1 SGDLS, CDR2 YYNGEE. The CDR3 runs to 15 residues. The CDR3: CASSVGTSGIDEQYF. CDR3 DNA sequence: TGTGCCAGCAGCGTAGGGACTAGCGGAATTGACGAGCAGTACTTC.

This clonotype was detected only a few times. This chain links TRBV7-8 with TRBJ2-2; 10 bases line up with TRBD2. V was clipped by 9 bases and J by 6 bases; unmatched bases: 10. The CDR3 consists of 15 residues. CDR1 is SGHVS and CDR2 is FQNEAQ in the germline V gene. The CDR3 DNA reads as TGTGCCAGTACCCCCCTAGCGGGAGCGGCCGGGGAGCTGTTTTTT. Its protein product is CASTPLAGAAGELFF.

This clonotype has a count of ten or more. The J gene is TRBJ1-1, the V gene TRBV14; D may be TRBD1 (5 bases). This CDR3 region has 13 residues. V lost 2 bases and J 5 bases, leaving 9 bases between the germline ends. Germline lookup yields CDR1 SGHDN and CDR2 FVKESK. CDR3 residues: CASSQSQGTEAFF. The CDR3 coding sequence is TGTGCCAGCAGCCAATCGCAGGGAACTGAAGCTTTCTTT.